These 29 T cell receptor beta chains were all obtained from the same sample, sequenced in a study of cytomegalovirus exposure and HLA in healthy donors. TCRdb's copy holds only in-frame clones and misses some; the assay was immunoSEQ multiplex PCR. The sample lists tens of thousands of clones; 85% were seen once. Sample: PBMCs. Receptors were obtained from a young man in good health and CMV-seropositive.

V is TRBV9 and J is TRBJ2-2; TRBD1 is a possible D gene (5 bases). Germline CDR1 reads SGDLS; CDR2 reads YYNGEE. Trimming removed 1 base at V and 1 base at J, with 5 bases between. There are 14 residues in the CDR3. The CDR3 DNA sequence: TGTGCCAGCAGCGTAAGGGGGAACACCGGGGAGCTGTTTTTT. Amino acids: CASSVRGNTGELFF. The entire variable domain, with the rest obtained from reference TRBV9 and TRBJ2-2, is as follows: DSGVTQTPKHLITATGQRVTLRCSPRSGDLSVYWYQQSLDQGLQFLIQYYNGEERAKGNILERFSAQQFPDLHSELNLSSLELGDSALYFCASSVRGNTGELFFGEGSRLTVL.

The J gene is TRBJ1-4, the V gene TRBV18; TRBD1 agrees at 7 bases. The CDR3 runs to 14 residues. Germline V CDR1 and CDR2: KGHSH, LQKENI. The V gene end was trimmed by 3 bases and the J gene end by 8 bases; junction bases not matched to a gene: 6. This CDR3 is CASSPRQGSEKLFF. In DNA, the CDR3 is TGTGCCAGCTCACCCCGACAGGGATCCGAAAAACTGTTTTTT.

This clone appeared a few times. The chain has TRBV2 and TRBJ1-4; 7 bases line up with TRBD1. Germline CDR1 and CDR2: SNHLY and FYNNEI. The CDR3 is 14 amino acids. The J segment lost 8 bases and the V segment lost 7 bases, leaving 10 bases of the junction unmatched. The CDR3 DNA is TGTGCCAGCATGGGAGACAGGGAATACGAAAAACTGTTTTTT. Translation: CASMGDREYEKLFF.

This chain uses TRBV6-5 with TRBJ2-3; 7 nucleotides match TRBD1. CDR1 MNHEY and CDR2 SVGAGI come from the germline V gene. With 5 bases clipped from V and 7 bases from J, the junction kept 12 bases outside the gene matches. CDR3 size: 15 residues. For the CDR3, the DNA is TGTGCCAGCAGTCCGACCGGGACAGAGGTTCATACGCAGTATTTT. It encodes CASSPTGTEVHTQYF.

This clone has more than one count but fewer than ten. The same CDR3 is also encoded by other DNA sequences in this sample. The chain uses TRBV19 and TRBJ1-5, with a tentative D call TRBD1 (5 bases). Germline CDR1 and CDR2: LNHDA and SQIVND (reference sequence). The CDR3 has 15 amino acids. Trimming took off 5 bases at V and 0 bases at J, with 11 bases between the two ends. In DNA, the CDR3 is TGTGCCAGTAGTCCTACAGGCGGTAGCAATCAGCCCCAGCATTTT. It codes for CASSPTGGSNQPQHF.

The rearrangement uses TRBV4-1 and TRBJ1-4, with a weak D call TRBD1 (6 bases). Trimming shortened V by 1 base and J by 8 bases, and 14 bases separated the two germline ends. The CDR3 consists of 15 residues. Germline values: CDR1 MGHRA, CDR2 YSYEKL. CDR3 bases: TGCGCCAGCAGCCAAGCAGAGGCTGGGGGCGAAAAACTGTTTTTT. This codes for CASSQAEAGGEKLFF.

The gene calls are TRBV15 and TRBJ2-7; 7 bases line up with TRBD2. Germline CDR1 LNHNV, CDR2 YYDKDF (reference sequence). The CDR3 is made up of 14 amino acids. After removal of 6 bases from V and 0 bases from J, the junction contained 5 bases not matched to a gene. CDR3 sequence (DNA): TGTGCCACCAGTTACCGGGACTACTCCTACGAGCAGTACTTC. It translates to CATSYRDYSYEQYF. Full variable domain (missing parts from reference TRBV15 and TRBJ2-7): DAMVIQNPRYQVTQFGKPVTLSCSQTLNHNVMYWYQQKSSQAPKLLFHYYDKDFNNEADTPDNFQSRRPNTSFCFLDIRSPGLGDTAMYLCATSYRDYSYEQYFGPGTRLTVT.

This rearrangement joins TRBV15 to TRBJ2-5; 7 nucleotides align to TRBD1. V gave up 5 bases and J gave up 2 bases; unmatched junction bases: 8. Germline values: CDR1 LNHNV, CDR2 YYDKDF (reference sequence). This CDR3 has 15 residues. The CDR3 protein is CATSRYGTVQETQYF. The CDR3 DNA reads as TGTGCCACCAGCCGCTACGGGACAGTGCAAGAGACCCAGTACTTC.

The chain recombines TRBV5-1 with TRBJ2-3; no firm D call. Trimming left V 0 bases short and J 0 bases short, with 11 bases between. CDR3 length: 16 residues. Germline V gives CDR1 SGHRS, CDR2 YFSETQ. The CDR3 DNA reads TGCGCCAGCAGCTTGGCGGCGAGACATAGCACAGATACGCAGTATTTT. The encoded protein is CASSLAARHSTDTQYF. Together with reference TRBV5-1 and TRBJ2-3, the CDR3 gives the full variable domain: KAGVTQTPRYLIKTRGQQVTLSCSPISGHRSVSWYQQTPGQGLQFLFEYFSETQRNKGNFPGRFSGRQFSNSRSEMNVSTLELGDSALYLCASSLAARHSTDTQYFGPGTRLTVL.

The CDR3 is CASSPDRFSYEQYF. The DNA of the CDR3 is TGTGCCAGCAGCCCCGACAGATTCTCCTACGAGCAGTACTTC. The chain is built from TRBV11-1 and TRBJ2-7; D is perhaps TRBD1 (5 bases). Trimming removed 5 bases at V and 0 bases at J, with 11 bases between. Germline CDR1 SGHAT, CDR2 FQDESV (reference sequence). The CDR3 is 14 amino acids.

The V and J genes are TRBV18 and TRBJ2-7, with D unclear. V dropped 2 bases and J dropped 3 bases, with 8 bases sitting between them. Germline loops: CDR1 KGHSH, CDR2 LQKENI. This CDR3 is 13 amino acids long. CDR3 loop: CASSPARGYEQYF. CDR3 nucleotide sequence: TGTGCCAGCTCACCAGCCAGAGGCTACGAGCAGTACTTC.

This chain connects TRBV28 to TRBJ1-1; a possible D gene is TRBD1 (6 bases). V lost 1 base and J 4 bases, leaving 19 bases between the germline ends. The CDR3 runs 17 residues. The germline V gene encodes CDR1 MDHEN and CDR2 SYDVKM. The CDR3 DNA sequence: TGTGCCAGCAGTTTATCTTTGGCAGGGGAGGGAAGCACTGAAGCTTTCTTT. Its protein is CASSLSLAGEGSTEAFF.

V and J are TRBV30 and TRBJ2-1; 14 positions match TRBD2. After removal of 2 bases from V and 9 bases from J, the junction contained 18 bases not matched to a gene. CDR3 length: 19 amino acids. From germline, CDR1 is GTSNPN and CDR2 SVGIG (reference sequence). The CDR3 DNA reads TGTGCCTGGAGTTCCGGACTAGCGGGAGGTCCCCGACGTAACACTGAGCAGTTCTTC. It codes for CAWSSGLAGGPRRNTEQFF.

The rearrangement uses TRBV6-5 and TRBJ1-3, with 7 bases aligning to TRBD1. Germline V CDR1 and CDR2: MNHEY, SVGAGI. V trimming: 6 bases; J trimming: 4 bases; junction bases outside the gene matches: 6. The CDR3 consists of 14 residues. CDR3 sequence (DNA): TGTGCCAGCAGATTGACAGGGATGGGAAACACCATATATTTT. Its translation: CASRLTGMGNTIYF.

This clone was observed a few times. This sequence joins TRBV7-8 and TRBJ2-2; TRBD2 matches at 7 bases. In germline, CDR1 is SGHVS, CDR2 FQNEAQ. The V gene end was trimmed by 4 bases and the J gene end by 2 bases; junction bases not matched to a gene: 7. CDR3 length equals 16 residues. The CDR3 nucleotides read TGTGCCAGCAGCTCACCTAGCGGAGATAACACCGGGGAGCTGTTTTTT. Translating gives CASSSPSGDNTGELFF.

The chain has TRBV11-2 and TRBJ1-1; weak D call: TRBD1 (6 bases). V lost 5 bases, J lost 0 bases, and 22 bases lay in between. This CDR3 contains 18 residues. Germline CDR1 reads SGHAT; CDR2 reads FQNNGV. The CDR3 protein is CASSPLQGHPVMNTEAFF. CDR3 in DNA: TGTGCCAGCAGCCCCTTACAGGGACACCCCGTCATGAACACTGAAGCTTTCTTT.

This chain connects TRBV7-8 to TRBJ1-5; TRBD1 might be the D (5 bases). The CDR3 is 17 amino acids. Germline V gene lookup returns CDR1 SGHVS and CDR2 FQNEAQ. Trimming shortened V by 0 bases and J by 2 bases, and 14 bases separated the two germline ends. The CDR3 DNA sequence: TGTGCCAGCAGCTTAGCGGGAAGGGCGGGGGGCAATCAGCCCCAGCATTTT. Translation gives CASSLAGRAGGNQPQHF.

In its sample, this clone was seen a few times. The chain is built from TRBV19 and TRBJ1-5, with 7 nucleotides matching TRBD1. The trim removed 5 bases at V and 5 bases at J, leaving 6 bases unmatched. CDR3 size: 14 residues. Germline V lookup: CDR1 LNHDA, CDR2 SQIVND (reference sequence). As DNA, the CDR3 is TGTGCCAGTAGTCCCGGACAGGCGGATCAGCCCCAGCATTTT. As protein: CASSPGQADQPQHF.

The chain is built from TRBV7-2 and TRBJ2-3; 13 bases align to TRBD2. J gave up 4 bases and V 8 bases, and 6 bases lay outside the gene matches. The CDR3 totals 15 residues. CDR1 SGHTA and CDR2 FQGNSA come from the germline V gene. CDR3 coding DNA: TGTGCCAGCTCGGGACTAGCGGGAATGGCAGATACGCAGTATTTT. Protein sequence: CASSGLAGMADTQYF.

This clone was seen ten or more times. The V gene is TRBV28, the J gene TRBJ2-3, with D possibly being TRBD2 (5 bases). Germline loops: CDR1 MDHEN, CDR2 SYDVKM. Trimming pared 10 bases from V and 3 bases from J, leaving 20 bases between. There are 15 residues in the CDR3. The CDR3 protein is CATAVSNGVTDTQYF. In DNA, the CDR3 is TGTGCCACAGCAGTTAGTAACGGGGTAACAGATACGCAGTATTTT.

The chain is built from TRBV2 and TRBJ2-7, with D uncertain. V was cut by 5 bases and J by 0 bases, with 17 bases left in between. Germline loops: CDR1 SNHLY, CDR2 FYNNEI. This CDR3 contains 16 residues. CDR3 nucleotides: TGTGCCAGCAGTCTGTCCGGGTGGGTCAGCTCCTACGAGCAGTACTTC. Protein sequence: CASSLSGWVSSYEQYF. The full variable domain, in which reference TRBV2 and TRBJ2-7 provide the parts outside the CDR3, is EPEVTQTPSHQVTQMGQEVILRCVPISNHLYFYWYRQILGQKVEFLVSFYNNEISEKSEIFDDQFSVERPDGSNFTLKIRSTKLEDSAMYFCASSLSGWVSSYEQYFGPGTRLTVT.

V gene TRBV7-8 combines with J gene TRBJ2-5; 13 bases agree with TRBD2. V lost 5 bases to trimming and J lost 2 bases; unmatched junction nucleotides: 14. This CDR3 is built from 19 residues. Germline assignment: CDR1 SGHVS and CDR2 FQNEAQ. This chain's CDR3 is CASSRRVRTSGRSQETQYF. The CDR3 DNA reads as TGTGCCAGCAGCCGAAGAGTTCGGACTAGCGGGAGATCACAAGAGACCCAGTACTTC.

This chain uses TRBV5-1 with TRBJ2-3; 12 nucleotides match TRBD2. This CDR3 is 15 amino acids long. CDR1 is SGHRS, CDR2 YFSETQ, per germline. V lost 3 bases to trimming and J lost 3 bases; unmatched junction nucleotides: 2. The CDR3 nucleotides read TGCGCCAGCAGCTCCGGACTAGCGGGGACAGATACGCAGTATTTT. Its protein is CASSSGLAGTDTQYF.

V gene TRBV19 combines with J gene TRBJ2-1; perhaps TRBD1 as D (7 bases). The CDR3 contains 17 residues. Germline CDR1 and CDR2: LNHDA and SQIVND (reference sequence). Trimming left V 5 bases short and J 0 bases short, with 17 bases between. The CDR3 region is CASSARTGGISYNEQFF. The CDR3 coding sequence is TGTGCCAGTAGTGCCAGGACAGGCGGGATCTCCTACAATGAGCAGTTCTTC.

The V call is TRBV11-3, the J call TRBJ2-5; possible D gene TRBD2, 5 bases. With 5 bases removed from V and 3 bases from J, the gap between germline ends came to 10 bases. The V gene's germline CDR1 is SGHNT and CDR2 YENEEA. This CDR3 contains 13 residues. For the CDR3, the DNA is TGTGCCAGCAGCATGGACTTTAAAGAGACCCAGTACTTC. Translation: CASSMDFKETQYF.

DNA of the CDR3: TGTGCCAGTAGTGACCGGGGGGCAAATGAAAAACTGTTTTTT. The encoded protein is CASSDRGANEKLFF. V gene TRBV19 combines with J gene TRBJ1-4; perhaps TRBD1 as D (6 bases). The CDR3 runs 14 residues. Germline CDR1 and CDR2: LNHDA and SQIVND (reference sequence). Trimming removed 5 bases at V and 5 bases at J, with 12 bases between. Variable domain in full (rest from reference TRBV19 and TRBJ1-4): DGGITQSPKYLFRKEGQNVTLSCEQNLNHDAMYWYRQDPGQGLRLIYYSQIVNDFQKGDIAEGYSVSREKKESFPLTVTSAQKNPTAFYLCASSDRGANEKLFFGSGTQLSVL.

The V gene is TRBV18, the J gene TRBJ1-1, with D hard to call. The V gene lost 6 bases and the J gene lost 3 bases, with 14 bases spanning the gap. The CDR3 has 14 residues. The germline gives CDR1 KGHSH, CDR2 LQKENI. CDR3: CASSPMEGDTEAFF. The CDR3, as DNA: TGTGCCAGCTCCCCTATGGAGGGAGACACTGAAGCTTTCTTT.

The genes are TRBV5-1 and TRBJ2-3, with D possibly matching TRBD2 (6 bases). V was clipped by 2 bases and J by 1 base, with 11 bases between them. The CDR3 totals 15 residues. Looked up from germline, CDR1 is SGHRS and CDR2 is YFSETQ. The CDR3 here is CASSFGGTRTDTQYF. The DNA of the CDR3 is TGCGCCAGCAGCTTCGGCGGGACTCGCACAGATACGCAGTATTTT.

CDR3 in amino acids: CASSPTGFPNEQFF. The DNA for the CDR3 is TGTGCCAGCAGCCCCACAGGGTTTCCGAATGAGCAGTTCTTC. The genes are TRBV7-7 and TRBJ2-1; TRBD1 is a possible D gene (6 bases). The CDR3 covers 14 residues. From germline, CDR1 is SSHAT and CDR2 FNYEAQ (reference sequence). The V gene lost 5 bases and the J gene lost 7 bases, with 15 bases spanning the gap.